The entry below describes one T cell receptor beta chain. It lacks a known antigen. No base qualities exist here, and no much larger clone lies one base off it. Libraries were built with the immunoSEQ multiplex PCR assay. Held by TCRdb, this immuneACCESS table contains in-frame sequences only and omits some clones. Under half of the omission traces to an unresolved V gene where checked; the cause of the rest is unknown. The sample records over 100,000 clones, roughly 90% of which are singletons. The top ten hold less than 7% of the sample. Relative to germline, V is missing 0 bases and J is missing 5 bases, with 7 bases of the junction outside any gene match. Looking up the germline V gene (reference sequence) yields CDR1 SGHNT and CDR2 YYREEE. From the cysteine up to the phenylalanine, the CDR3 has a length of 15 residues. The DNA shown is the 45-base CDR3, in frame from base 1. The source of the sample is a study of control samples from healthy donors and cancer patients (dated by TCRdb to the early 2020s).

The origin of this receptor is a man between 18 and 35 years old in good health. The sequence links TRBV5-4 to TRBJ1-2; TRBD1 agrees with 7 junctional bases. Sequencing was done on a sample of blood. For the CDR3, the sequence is CASSLGADRRYGYTF. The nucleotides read TGTGCCAGCAGCTTGGGAGCGGACAGGAGATATGGCTACACCTTC.